The sequence of this TCR beta chain was determined in a study of T cell repertoires in cytomegalovirus infection (dated by TCRdb to about 2019). Background for the entire study: Donor HLA type was relevant to the analysis, as public TCR beta signatures indicated carriage of CMV infection together with the matching HLA type.

TCRdb names Illumina HiSeq 1500 as the instrument used. TCRdb reprocessed the public reads (quality trimming at Q25 with fastp, clone calling with MiXCR) and kept in-frame beta chains. When rows share a CDR3 protein, they turn into one entry using the most common DNA and genes. Recorded for this sample are some 300,000 distinct CDR3 sequences; 17% of them occurred a single time. 9.5% to 15% of the sample belongs to the ten largest clones. As regards this clonotype: It lacks a known antigen. Per-base qualities were not stored, and no clone one base away is much larger.

Broader findings and caveats from the paper: In both this cohort and an independent cohort of several hundred donors, the cumulative frequency of public TCR beta family members distinguished carriers of CMV infection plus the relevant HLA type. The ex vivo response was dominated by HLA-C-restricted CMV-specific TCR beta clonotypes, and the single most frequent clonotype in two of eight donors was supplied by these HLA-C-restricted clonotypes.

The sequence was obtained from a human donor in good health (CMV status not recorded). Some clones in this sample may be carry-over from other donors' samples. The specimen sequenced was PBMCs.

CDR3 loop: CASSTRGEQYF. The nucleotides read TGTGCCAGCAGTACCCGTGGCGAGCAGTACTTC. The rearranged segments are TRBV2 and TRBJ2-7, with the D gene not clear enough to name. Taken from the germline V gene, the CDR1 and CDR2 loops are SNHLY and FYNNEI. Trimming at the junction amounts to 5 bases on V and 6 bases on J, and the germline ends lie 8 bases apart. The CDR3, cysteine through phenylalanine, is 11 amino acids long. CDR3 DNA only is kept here, 33 bases in frame from base 1.